The clone carrying this TCR beta chain was recorded once. The data originate from a study of Ad26.COV2.S vaccination and SARS-CoV-2 variants. TCRdb's copy holds only in-frame clones and misses some; the assay was immunoSEQ multiplex PCR. The sample shows about 350,000 clones, about 85% of them seen only once. The sample's treatment: around 19 received Ad26.COV2.S at low or high dose, single or two shots; roughly five received placebo; per-sample allocation not given. Samples were taken on day 63 after the first vaccine or placebo injection. The individual, an adult aged 18-55 years, was a donor in Boston. The CDR3 loop spans 15 amino acids. Germline values: CDR1 SEHNR, CDR2 FQNEAQ (reference sequence). V was shortened by 5 bases and J by 3 bases, with 16 bases between the two germline ends.

The TCR was taken from a person aged 18-65 years who received the Ad26.COV2.S COVID-19 vaccine or a placebo. The genes are TRBV7-9 and TRBJ1-1, with D hard to call. Specimen: peripheral blood, collected in a trial of Ad26.COV2.S vaccine versus placebo. CDR3 DNA sequence: TGTGCCAGCAGCAACGGCGCTGAAGGGTACACTGAAGCTTTCTTT. Residues: CASSNGAEGYTEAFF.